One sample yielded the 4 T cell receptor beta chains listed below, sequenced in a study of blood T cells in healthy people across ages. For the second PCR, which ran for about 6 to 11 cycles, a sample-barcoded 5' primer and a J-beta primer mix were used. TCRdb itself ran the 5' RACE reads through MiXCR, one entry per CDR3 protein. Among about 500,000 distinct CDR3 sequences listed, about 24% were seen once. The same data also went into a second study, on T cells of mothers and their children.

Sequences were obtained from blood. These receptors were collected from a boy aged 5-17 years in good health.

This clonotype came up a few times. J is TRBJ2-2 and V is TRBV6-1; TRBD2 might be the D (7 bases). CDR1 and CDR2 from the germline V gene are MNHNS and SASEGT. The CDR3 totals 17 residues. With 1 base removed from V and 3 bases from J, the gap between germline ends came to 15 bases. The CDR3 sequence: CASSEGRGAMYTGELFF. DNA for the CDR3: TGTGCCAGCAGTGAAGGTCGGGGGGCGATGTACACCGGGGAGCTGTTTTTT.

This clonotype was recorded a few times. The J gene is TRBJ2-1, the V gene TRBV12-3 or TRBV12-4, with 7 bases that match TRBD1. The CDR3 covers 17 residues. Trimming took 5 bases from V and 4 from J; bases not matched to a gene: 14. The CDR3, as DNA: TGTGCCAGCAGTCCCCCTCAGTCCGGGACAGCGTACAATGAGCAGTTCTTC. Amino acids: CASSPPQSGTAYNEQFF.

This rearrangement joins TRBV3-1 to TRBJ2-5; D remains ambiguous. This CDR3 comprises 18 residues. Germline lookup yields CDR1 LGHDT and CDR2 YNNKEL (reference sequence). V was cut by 0 bases and J by 3 bases, with 20 bases left in between. The CDR3 DNA reads TGTGCCAGCAGCCAAGAAATGGTTCGGCCCCCGGTGAAAGAGACCCAGTACTTC. Amino acids: CASSQEMVRPPVKETQYF.

This chain joins TRBV19 and TRBJ1-5; D may be TRBD1 (5 bases). The CDR3 is 13 residues long. Germline CDR1 and CDR2: LNHDA and SQIVND (reference sequence). V was pared by 7 bases and J by 6 bases, with 13 bases between. The CDR3: CASTFSGGQPQHF. In nucleotides, the CDR3 is TGTGCCAGTACCTTTTCTGGGGGTCAGCCCCAGCATTTT.